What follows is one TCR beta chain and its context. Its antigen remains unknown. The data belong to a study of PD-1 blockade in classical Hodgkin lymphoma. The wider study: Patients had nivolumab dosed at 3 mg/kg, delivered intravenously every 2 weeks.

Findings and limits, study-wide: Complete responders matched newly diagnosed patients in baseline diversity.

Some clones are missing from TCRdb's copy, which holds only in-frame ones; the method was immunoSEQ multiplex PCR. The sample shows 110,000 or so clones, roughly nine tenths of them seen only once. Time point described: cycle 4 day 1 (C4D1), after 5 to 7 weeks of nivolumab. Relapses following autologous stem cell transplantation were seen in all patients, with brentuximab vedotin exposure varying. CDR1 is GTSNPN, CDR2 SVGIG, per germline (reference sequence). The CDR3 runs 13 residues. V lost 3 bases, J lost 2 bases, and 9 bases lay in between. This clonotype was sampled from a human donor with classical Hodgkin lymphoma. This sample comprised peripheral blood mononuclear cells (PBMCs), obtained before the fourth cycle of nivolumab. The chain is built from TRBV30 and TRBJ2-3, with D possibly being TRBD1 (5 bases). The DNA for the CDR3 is TGTGCCTGGAGCCAGGGTCTCACAGATACGCAGTATTTT. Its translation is CAWSQGLTDTQYF.